This T cell receptor (beta chain) was sequenced during a study of CD8+CD57+ T cells in acquired aplastic anemia. Turning to the study itself: Quantities of DNA derived from sorted CD4+ and CD8+ cells averaged around 3 ug.

Germline CDR1 SQVTM, CDR2 ANQGSEA. The CDR3 spans 14 residues. J lost 4 bases, V lost 6 bases, and 8 bases had no gene match. The study profiled TCR beta VDJ and CDR3 using genomic DNA as template. MiXCR was run by TCRdb on the reads, yielding one entry per CDR3 protein. The sample holds under 350,000 distinct CDR3 sequences, around three fifths seen once. Before being chosen for sequencing, patients had shown CD8+CD57+ cell expansion by flow cytometry. Sampling of blood occurred while the patients had still received no therapy. Sequences were obtained from sorted CD4+, CD8+, or CD8+CD57+ T cells (not recorded which) from PBMCs. The TCR originated in a human donor with aplastic anemia. The V call is TRBV29-1, the J call TRBJ2-7; 11 bases align to TRBD1. CDR3 sequence (DNA): TGCAGCGTGGTAGCCGGGACAGGGGGATACGAGCAGTACTTC. Protein: CSVVAGTGGYEQYF.